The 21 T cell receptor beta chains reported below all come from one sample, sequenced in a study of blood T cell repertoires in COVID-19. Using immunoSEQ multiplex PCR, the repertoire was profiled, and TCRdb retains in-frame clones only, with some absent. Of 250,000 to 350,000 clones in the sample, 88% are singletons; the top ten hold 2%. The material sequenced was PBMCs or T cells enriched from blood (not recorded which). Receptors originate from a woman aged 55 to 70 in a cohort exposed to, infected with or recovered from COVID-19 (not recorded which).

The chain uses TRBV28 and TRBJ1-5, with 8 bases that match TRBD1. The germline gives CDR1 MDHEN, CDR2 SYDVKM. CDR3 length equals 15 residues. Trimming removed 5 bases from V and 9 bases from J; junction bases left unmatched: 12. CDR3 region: CASSTQGQGDWPQHF. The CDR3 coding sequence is TGTGCCAGCAGTACCCAAGGACAGGGAGATTGGCCCCAGCATTTT.

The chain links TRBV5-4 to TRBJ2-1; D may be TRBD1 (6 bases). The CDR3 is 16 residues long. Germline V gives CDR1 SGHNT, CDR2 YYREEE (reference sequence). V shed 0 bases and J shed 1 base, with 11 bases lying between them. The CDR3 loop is CASSLGQALSYNEQFF. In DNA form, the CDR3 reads TGTGCCAGCAGCTTGGGACAGGCCCTTTCCTACAATGAGCAGTTCTTC.

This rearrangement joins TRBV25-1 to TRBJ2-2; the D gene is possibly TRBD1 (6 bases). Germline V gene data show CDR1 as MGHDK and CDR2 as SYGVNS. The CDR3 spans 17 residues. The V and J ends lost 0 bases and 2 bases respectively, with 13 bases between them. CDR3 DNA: TGTGCCAGCAGTGAATATGGGTGGGGGCCTAACACCGGGGAGCTGTTTTTT. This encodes CASSEYGWGPNTGELFF.

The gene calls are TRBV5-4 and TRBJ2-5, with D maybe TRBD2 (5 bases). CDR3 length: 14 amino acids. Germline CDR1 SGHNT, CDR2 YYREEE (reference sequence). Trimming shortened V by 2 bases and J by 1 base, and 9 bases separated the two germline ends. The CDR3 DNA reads TGTGCCAGCAGCTTAAGACGGGGCCAAGAGACCCAGTACTTC. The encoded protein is CASSLRRGQETQYF. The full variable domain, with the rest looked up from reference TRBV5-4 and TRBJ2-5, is ETGVTQSPTHLIKTRGQQVTLRCSSQSGHNTVSWYQQALGQGPQFIFQYYREEENGRGNFPPRFSGLQFPNYSSELNVNALELDDSALYLCASSLRRGQETQYFGPGTRLLVL.

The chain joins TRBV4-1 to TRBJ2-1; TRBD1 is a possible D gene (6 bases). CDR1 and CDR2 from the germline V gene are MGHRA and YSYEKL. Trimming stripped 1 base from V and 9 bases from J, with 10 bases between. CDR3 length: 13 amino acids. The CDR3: CASSQVGGVEQFF. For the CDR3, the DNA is TGCGCCAGCAGCCAAGTAGGGGGAGTTGAGCAGTTCTTC.

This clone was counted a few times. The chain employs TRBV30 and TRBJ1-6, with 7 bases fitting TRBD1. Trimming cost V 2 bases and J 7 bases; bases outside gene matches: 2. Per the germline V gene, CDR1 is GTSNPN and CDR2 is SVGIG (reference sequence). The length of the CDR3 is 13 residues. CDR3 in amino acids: CAWSLQGNSPLHF. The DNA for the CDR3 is TGTGCCTGGAGTTTACAGGGGAATTCACCCCTCCACTTT.

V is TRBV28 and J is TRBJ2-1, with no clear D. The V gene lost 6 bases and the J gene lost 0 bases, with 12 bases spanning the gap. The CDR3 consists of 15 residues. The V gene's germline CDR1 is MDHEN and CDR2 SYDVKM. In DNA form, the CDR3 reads TGTGCCAGCAGCCCGACACGTAGCTCCTACAATGAGCAGTTCTTC. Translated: CASSPTRSSYNEQFF.

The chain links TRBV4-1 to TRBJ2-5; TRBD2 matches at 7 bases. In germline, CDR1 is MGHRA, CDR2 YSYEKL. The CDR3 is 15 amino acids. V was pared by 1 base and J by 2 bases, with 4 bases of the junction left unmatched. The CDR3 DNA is TGCGCCAGCAGCCAAGCATGGGGGGGACAAGAGACCCAGTACTTC. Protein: CASSQAWGGQETQYF.

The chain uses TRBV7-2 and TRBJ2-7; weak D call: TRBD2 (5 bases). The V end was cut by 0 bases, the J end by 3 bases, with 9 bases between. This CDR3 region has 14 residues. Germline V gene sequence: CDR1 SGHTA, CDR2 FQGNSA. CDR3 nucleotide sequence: TGTGCCAGCAGCTTAGCGGGAGCCGACTACGAGCAGTACTTC. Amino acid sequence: CASSLAGADYEQYF.

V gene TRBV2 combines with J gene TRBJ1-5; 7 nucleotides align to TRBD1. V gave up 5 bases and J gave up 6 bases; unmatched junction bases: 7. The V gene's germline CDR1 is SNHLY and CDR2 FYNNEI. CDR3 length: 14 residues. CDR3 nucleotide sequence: TGTGCCAGCAGTCGGGACAGTCTGGGTCAGCCCCAGCATTTT. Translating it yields CASSRDSLGQPQHF. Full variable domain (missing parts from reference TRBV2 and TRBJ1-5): EPEVTQTPSHQVTQMGQEVILRCVPISNHLYFYWYRQILGQKVEFLVSFYNNEISEKSEIFDDQFSVERPDGSNFTLKIRSTKLEDSAMYFCASSRDSLGQPQHFGDGTRLSIL.

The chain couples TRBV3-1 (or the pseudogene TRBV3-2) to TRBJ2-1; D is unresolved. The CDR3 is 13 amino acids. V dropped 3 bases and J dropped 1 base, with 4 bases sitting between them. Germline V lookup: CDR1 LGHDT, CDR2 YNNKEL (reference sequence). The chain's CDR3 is CASSQRSYNEQFF. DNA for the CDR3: TGTGCCAGCAGCCAGCGTTCCTACAATGAGCAGTTCTTC.

The CDR3 loop is CASSLASGTTDTQYF. CDR3 sequence (DNA): TGTGCCAGCAGCTTGGCTAGCGGGACCACAGATACGCAGTATTTT. The chain has TRBV7-6 and TRBJ2-3; 9 nucleotides match TRBD2. The length of the CDR3 is 15 residues. From germline, CDR1 is SGHVS and CDR2 FNYEAQ. Unmatched junction bases numbered 3, after V lost 3 bases and J lost 2 bases.

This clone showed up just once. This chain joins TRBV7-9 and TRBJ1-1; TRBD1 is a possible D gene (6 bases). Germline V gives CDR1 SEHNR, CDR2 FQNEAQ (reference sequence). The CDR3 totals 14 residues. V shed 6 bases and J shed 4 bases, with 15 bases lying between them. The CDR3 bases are TGTGCCAGCAGGTCTCGACAGGCCGGCACTGAAGCTTTCTTT. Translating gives CASRSRQAGTEAFF. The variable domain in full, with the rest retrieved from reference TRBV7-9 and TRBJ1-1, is DTGVSQNPRHKITKRGQNVTFRCDPISEHNRLYWYRQTLGQGPEFLTYFQNEAQLEKSRLLSDRFSAERPKGSFSTLEIQRTEQGDSAMYLCASRSRQAGTEAFFGQGTRLTVV.

For the CDR3, the DNA is TGTGCCAGCAGTTACAGGGGCGAAGGGGAAAAACTGTTTTTT. This translates into CASSYRGEGEKLFF. The genes are TRBV6-5 and TRBJ1-4; D perhaps matches TRBD1 (5 bases). The germline V gene encodes CDR1 MNHEY and CDR2 SVGAGI. With 2 bases removed from V and 8 bases from J, the gap between germline ends came to 12 bases. This CDR3 spans 14 amino acids.

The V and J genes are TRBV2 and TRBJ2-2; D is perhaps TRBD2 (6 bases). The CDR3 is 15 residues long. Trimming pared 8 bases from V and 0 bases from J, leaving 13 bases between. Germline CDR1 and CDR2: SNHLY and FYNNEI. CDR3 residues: CASQAGGPNTGELFF. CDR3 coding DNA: TGTGCCAGCCAAGCAGGAGGGCCGAACACCGGGGAGCTGTTTTTT. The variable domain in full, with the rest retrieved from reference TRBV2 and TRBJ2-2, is EPEVTQTPSHQVTQMGQEVILRCVPISNHLYFYWYRQILGQKVEFLVSFYNNEISEKSEIFDDQFSVERPDGSNFTLKIRSTKLEDSAMYFCASQAGGPNTGELFFGEGSRLTVL.

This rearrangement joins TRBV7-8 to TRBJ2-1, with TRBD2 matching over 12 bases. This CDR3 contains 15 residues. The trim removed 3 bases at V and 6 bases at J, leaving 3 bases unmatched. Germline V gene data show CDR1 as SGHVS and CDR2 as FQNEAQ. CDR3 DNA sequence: TGTGCCAGCAGCTTCCTAGCGGGAGGGGGCAATGAGCAGTTCTTC. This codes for CASSFLAGGGNEQFF.

CDR3 bases: TGTGCCAGTAGTCCGGCCACTATTAATCAGCCCCAGCATTTT. This gives the protein CASSPATINQPQHF. The rearrangement links TRBV19 to TRBJ1-5; D ambiguous. Per the germline V gene, CDR1 is LNHDA and CDR2 is SQIVND (reference sequence). V shed 5 bases and J shed 4 bases, with 12 bases lying between them. The CDR3 loop spans 14 amino acids.

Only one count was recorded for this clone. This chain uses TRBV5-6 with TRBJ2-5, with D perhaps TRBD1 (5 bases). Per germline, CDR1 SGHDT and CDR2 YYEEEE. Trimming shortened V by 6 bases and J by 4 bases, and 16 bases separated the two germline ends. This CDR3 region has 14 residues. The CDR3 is CASNPQRGRETQYF. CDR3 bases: TGTGCCAGCAATCCTCAAAGGGGTCGAGAGACCCAGTACTTC.

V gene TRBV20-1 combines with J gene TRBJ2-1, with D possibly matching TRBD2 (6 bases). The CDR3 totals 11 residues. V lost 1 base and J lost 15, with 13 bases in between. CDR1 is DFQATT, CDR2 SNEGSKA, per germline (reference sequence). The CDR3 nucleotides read TGCAGTGCTAGAGCGGCCGGGAGACCGTTCTTC. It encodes CSARAAGRPFF.

The CDR3 region is CASSFEGGFNEQFF. CDR3 in DNA: TGTGCCAGCAGTTTCGAGGGAGGTTTCAATGAGCAGTTCTTC. J is TRBJ2-1 and V is TRBV27; D may be TRBD2 (6 bases). Trimming removed 3 bases from V and 6 bases from J, with 12 bases in between. The CDR3 is 14 amino acids. CDR1 and CDR2 (germline): MNHEY, SMNVEV (reference sequence).

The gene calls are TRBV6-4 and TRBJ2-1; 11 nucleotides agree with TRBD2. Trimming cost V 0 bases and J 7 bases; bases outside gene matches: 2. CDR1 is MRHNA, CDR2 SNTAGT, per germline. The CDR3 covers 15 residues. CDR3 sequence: CASSDSLAGGNEQFF. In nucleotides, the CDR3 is TGTGCCAGCAGTGACTCGTTAGCGGGAGGGAATGAGCAGTTCTTC.